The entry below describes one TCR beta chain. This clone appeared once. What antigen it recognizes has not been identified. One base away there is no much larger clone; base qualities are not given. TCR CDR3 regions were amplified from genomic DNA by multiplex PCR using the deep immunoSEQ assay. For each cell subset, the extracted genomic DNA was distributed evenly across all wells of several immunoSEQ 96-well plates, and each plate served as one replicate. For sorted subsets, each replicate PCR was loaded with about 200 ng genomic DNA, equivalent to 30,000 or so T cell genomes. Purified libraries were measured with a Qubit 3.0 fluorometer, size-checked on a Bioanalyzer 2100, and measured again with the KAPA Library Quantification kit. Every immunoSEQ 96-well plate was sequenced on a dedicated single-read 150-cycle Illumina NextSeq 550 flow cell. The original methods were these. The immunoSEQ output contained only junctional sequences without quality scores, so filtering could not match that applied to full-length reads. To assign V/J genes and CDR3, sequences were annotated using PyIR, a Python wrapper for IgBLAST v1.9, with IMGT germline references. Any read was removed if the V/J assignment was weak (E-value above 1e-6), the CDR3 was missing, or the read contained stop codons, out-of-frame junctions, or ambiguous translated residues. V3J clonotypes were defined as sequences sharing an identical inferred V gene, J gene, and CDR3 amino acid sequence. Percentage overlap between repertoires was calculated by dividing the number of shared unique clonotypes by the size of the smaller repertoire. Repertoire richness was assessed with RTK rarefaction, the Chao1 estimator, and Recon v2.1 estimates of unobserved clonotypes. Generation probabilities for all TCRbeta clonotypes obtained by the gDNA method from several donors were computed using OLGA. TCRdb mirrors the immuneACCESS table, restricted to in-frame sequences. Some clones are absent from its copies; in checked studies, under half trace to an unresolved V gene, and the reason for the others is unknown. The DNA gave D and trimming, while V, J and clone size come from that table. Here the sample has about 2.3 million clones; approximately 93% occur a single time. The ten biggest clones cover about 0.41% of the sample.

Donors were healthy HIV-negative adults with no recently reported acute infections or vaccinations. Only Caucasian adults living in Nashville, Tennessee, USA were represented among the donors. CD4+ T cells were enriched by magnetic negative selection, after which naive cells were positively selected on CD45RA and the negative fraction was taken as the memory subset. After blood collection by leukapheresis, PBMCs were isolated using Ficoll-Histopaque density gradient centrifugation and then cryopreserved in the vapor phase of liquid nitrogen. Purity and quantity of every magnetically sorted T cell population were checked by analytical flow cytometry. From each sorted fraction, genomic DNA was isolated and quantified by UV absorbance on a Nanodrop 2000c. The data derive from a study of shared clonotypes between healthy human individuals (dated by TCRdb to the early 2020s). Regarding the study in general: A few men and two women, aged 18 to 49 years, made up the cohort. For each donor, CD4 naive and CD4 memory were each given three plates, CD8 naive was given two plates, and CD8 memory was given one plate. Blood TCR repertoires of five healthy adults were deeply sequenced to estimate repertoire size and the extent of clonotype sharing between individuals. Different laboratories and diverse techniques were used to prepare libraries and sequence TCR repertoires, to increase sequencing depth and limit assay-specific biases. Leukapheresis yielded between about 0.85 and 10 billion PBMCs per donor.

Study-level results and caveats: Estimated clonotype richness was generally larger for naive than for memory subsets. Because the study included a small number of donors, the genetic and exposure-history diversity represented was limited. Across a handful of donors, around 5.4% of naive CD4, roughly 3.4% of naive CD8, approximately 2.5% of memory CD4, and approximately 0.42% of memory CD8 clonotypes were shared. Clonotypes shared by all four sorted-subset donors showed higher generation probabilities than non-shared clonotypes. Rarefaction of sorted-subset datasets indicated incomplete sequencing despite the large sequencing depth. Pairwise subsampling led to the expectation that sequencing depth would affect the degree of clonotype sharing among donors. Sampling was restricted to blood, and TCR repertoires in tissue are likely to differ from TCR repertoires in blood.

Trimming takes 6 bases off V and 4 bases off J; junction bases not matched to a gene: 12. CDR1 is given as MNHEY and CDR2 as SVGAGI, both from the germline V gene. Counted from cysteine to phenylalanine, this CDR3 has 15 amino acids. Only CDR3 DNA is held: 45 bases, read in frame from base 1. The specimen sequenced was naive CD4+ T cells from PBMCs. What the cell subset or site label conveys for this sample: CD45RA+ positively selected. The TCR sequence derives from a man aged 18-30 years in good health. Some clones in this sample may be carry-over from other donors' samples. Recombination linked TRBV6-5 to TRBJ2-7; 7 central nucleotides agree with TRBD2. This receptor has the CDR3 CASRKIEAGAYEQYF. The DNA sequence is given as TGTGCCAGCAGAAAAATCGAGGCGGGAGCATACGAGCAGTACTTC.